Described below is a single T cell receptor beta chain sequence and its context. Antigen: not known. The entry originates in a study of radiation and T cells in renal cell carcinoma. The CDR3 is made up of 15 amino acids. V trimming: 4 bases; J trimming: 1 base; junction bases outside the gene matches: 3. CDR1 is SGHAT, CDR2 FQNNGV, per germline. The time point is: blood 4 weeks post-SBRT, at nephrectomy. Sample treatment: 15 Gy SBRT to primary tumor, nephrectomy 4 weeks later. Nephrectomy followed 15 Gy stereotactic body radiation by 4 weeks. After SBRT, blood was collected at 2 and 4 weeks, plus baseline. The patient's renal cell carcinoma had clear cell pathology. General study findings and limits: Top tumor clonotypes rose in blood 2 weeks post-radiation, then contracted.

Measured with immunoSEQ multiplex PCR; TCRdb has only the in-frame clones, and not every one. The table includes about 76,000 clones, roughly nine tenths detected once. The source material was blood, sampled from a patient whose treatment included radiotherapy and nephrectomy. This TCR was recovered from a woman aged 70 to 79 with renal cell carcinoma. The chain couples TRBV11-2 to TRBJ2-2; 7 nucleotides agree with TRBD1. The CDR3 sequence: CASSWGTVNTGELFF. The DNA of the CDR3 is TGTGCCAGCAGCTGGGGGACAGTGAACACCGGGGAGCTGTTTTTT.